The source of this T cell receptor beta chain is a study of glioma-infiltrating T cells after dendritic cell vaccination. The wider study: Between the early 2000s and the early 2010s, patients got autologous tumor lysate-pulsed dendritic cell vaccines.

The CDR3 spans 13 residues. V lost 2 bases and J lost 4, with 8 bases in between. Germline CDR1 and CDR2: MNHEY and SVGAGI. Method: immunoSEQ multiplex PCR; TCRdb's copy keeps in-frame clones and lacks some. The sample records approximately 100,000 clones, approximately 80% being singletons. This TCR was sampled from a human donor with glioblastoma. The sample consisted of blood, taken before dendritic cell vaccination. The V call is TRBV6-5, the J call TRBJ2-5; D ambiguous. The CDR3 DNA reads as TGTGCCAGCAGTTACGGCATACCAGAGACCCAGTACTTC. The encoded protein is CASSYGIPETQYF.